A single sample is the source of the 9 T cell receptor beta chains below, sequenced in a study of blood T cell repertoires in COVID-19. The assay was immunoSEQ multiplex PCR, and TCRdb's table has in-frame clones only and misses some. This table has around 70,000 clones, 80% appearing once. The sequenced sample was peripheral blood. The source is a human donor in a cohort sampled during active COVID-19.

The CDR3: CASSPRQNPNYGYTF. In nucleotides, the CDR3 is TGTGCCAGCAGCCCTCGACAGAATCCTAACTATGGCTACACCTTC. J is TRBJ1-2 and V is TRBV7-9, with D possibly being TRBD1 (5 bases). The germline V and J ends were trimmed by 5 bases and 0 bases, with 13 bases remaining between them. CDR1 and CDR2 from the germline V gene are SEHNR and FQNEAQ (reference sequence). The CDR3 consists of 15 residues.

CDR3 protein: CASSIEGGAKLFF. DNA for the CDR3: TGTGCCAGTAGTATTGAGGGAGGGGCCAAGCTGTTTTTT. V gene TRBV19 combines with J gene TRBJ1-4; tentatively, D is TRBD1 (5 bases). Germline V gene sequence: CDR1 LNHDA, CDR2 SQIVND (reference sequence). The V end lost 3 bases, the J end lost 14 bases, and 16 bases lay between the germline ends. This CDR3 spans 13 amino acids.

The chain employs TRBV27 and TRBJ2-1; 8 bases match TRBD2. The CDR3 is 16 amino acids. Germline values: CDR1 MNHEY, CDR2 SMNVEV (reference sequence). Germline trimming cut 5 bases from V and 4 bases from J; bases unmatched to any gene: 10. The CDR3 bases are TGTGCCAGCAGTATCCTCGGGGGGGCGGAGTACAATGAGCAGTTCTTC. Protein: CASSILGGAEYNEQFF.

J is TRBJ1-1 and V is TRBV4-1; weak D call: TRBD1 (5 bases). Trimming pared 2 bases from V and 3 bases from J, leaving 13 bases between. In germline, CDR1 is MGHRA, CDR2 YSYEKL. CDR3 length equals 15 residues. The chain's CDR3 is CASSQPRDGYTEAFF. CDR3 sequence (DNA): TGCGCCAGCAGCCAACCGCGGGACGGATACACTGAAGCTTTCTTT.

V usage is TRBV19 and J usage is TRBJ1-6; TRBD1 is a possible D gene (5 bases). CDR1 LNHDA and CDR2 SQIVND come from the germline V gene (reference sequence). The V and J ends lost 9 bases and 7 bases respectively, with 19 bases between them. The CDR3 totals 15 residues. CDR3 sequence: CASRTGSARNSPLHF. CDR3 nucleotide sequence: TGTGCCAGCCGAACAGGATCTGCTAGGAATTCACCCCTCCACTTT.

The rearrangement joins TRBV28 to TRBJ2-6, with a possible D match to TRBD2 (5 bases). CDR1 is MDHEN and CDR2 is SYDVKM in the germline V gene. The CDR3 totals 17 residues. Between the trimmed V and J ends, which lost 5 bases and 0 bases, there was a span of 14 bases. The CDR3 coding sequence is TGTGCCAGCAGTCCTCGGGGAGTCCCCTCTGGGGCCAACGTCCTGACTTTC. Encoded protein: CASSPRGVPSGANVLTF.

This chain connects TRBV7-2 to TRBJ1-2; no clear D gene. Between the trimmed V and J ends, which lost 1 base and 3 bases, there was a span of 12 bases. Germline CDR1 is SGHTA and CDR2 is FQGNSA. This CDR3 has 15 residues. CDR3 bases: TGTGCCAGCAGCTTAGTCGGTTTGGAGTACTATGGCTACACCTTC. Translating gives CASSLVGLEYYGYTF. Full variable domain (outside the CDR3, taken from reference TRBV7-2 and TRBJ1-2): GAGVSQSPSNKVTEKGKDVELRCDPISGHTALYWYRQSLGQGLEFLIYFQGNSAPDKSGLPSDRFSAERTGGSVSTLTIQRTQQEDSAVYLCASSLVGLEYYGYTFGSGTRLTVV.

The rearrangement links TRBV7-2 to TRBJ1-1; a possible D gene is TRBD1 (6 bases). Trimming pared 2 bases from V and 9 bases from J, leaving 16 bases between. Germline loops: CDR1 SGHTA, CDR2 FQGNSA. The CDR3 extends over 14 amino acids. The CDR3: CASSLKPRQEKAFF. DNA of the CDR3: TGTGCCAGCAGCTTAAAACCGAGACAGGAAAAAGCTTTCTTT.

This chain links TRBV19 with TRBJ2-7; the D gene is possibly TRBD2 (6 bases). The CDR3 extends over 12 amino acids. Germline CDR1 is LNHDA and CDR2 is SQIVND (reference sequence). The CDR3 sequence is CGPAGTHYEQYF. CDR3 DNA sequence: TGTGGGCCCGCGGGAACCCACTACGAGCAGTACTTC.